This T cell receptor beta chain was retrieved from a study of OX40 agonist ivuxolimab in advanced cancers. Overall study: The group had a mean age of about 64 years, ranged from about 20 to 79, and was approximately 81% male.

Broader study findings: Expanded clones were, on average, more numerous among CD8+ T cells than CD4+.

In the case of this clone: Its antigen remains unknown.

The data were produced by immunoSEQ multiplex PCR, yet TCRdb's version contains in-frame clones alone and is incomplete. The table records about 100,000 clones, about 91% of them present only once. J gave up 6 bases and V 1 base, and 9 bases lay outside the gene matches. The CDR3 has 17 amino acids. Germline lookup yields CDR1 SGHRS and CDR2 YFSETQ. This specimen was CD4+ or CD8+ T cells sorted from blood, taken in a trial of the OX40 agonist ivuxolimab. The chain recombines TRBV5-1 with TRBJ2-1; 11 bases agree with TRBD2. The clonotype comes from an adult with an advanced solid tumor such as melanoma, head and neck, liver or kidney cancer. As DNA, the CDR3 is TGCGCCAGCAGCTTGCTAGCGGGAGGCCAGGGGGGCAATGAGCAGTTCTTC. This translates into CASSLLAGGQGGNEQFF.